The next 13 T cell receptor beta chains were all read from a single sample in a study of blood T cells in healthy people across ages. For the second PCR, which ran for roughly 6 to 11 cycles, a sample-barcoded 5' primer and a J-beta primer mix were used. TCRdb called the 5' RACE reads again in MiXCR, with one record for every CDR3 protein. The sample shows around 1,000,000 distinct CDR3 sequences, 35% to 40% of them seen only once. The sample taken for sequencing was blood. The receptors originated from a man between 18 and 29 years old in good health.

The CDR3 loop reads CASSPTAGGLSFF. CDR3 nucleotides: TGTGCCAGCAGTCCAACGGCTGGGGGATTATCTTTCTTT. V gene TRBV12-3 or TRBV12-4 combines with J gene TRBJ1-1; a weak D match, TRBD1 (5 bases). The CDR3 consists of 13 residues. V was cut by 5 bases and J by 12 bases, with 19 bases left in between.

Notes on this clonotype: Germline is not matched at one junction end, which may reflect a read error. V is TRBV7-9 and J is TRBJ1-1; D not resolved. This CDR3 spans 12 amino acids. From germline, CDR1 is SEHNR and CDR2 FQNEAQ (reference sequence). The CDR3 spells CASTLMGGEAFF. The DNA for the CDR3 is TGTGCCAGCACCTTAATGGGCGGAGAAGCTTTCTTT.

The chain joins TRBV7-6 to TRBJ2-3; D not resolved. Per germline, CDR1 SGHVS and CDR2 FNYEAQ. The CDR3 length is 16 residues. The germline V and J ends were trimmed by 4 bases and 0 bases, with 14 bases remaining between them. The CDR3 coding sequence is TGTGCCAGCAGCTCTGACCCGAGGCCTAGCACAGATACGCAGTATTTT. Protein: CASSSDPRPSTDTQYF. The full variable domain, in which reference TRBV7-6 and TRBJ2-3 provide the parts outside the CDR3, is GAGVSQSPRYKVTKRGQDVALRCDPISGHVSLYWYRQALGQGPEFLTYFNYEAQQDKSGLPNDRFSAERPEGSISTLTIQRTEQRDSAMYRCASSSDPRPSTDTQYFGPGTRLTVL.

V usage is TRBV6-2 or TRBV6-3 and J usage is TRBJ2-1; no firm D call. The CDR3 consists of 14 residues. The V gene's germline CDR1 is MNHEY and CDR2 SVGEGT. The germline V and J ends were trimmed by 8 bases and 13 bases, with 24 bases remaining between them. In DNA, the CDR3 is TGTGCCAGCCTTGGGTCCGGCCCTCCAATGAGTCAGTTCTTC. It yields the protein CASLGSGPPMSQFF.

The rearrangement uses TRBV10-3 and TRBJ1-2, with 7 bases that match TRBD1. Germline V gene lookup returns CDR1 ENHRY and CDR2 SYGVKD. This CDR3 spans 13 amino acids. V gave up 6 bases and J gave up 6 bases; unmatched junction bases: 7. For the CDR3, the DNA is TGTGCCATCAGCCCACAGGGGTCGGATGGCTACACCTTC. This gives the protein CAISPQGSDGYTF.

This clonotype has just a few counts. CDR3 protein: CSARRTGGRQPQHF. In DNA, the CDR3 is TGCAGTGCTAGAAGGACAGGGGGTCGGCAGCCCCAGCATTTT. The chain joins TRBV20-1 to TRBJ1-5, with TRBD1 matching 10 bases. This CDR3 comprises 14 residues. Germline-derived CDR1 and CDR2 are DFQATT and SNEGSKA (reference sequence). V trimming: 2 bases; J trimming: 7 bases; junction bases outside the gene matches: 5.

This clonotype was seen repeatedly, ten times or more. The chain carries TRBV9 and TRBJ2-2; D gene uncertain. Per germline, CDR1 SGDLS and CDR2 YYNGEE. With 3 bases removed from V and 2 bases from J, the gap between germline ends came to 5 bases. The CDR3 contains 13 residues. The CDR3 reads CASSEGNTGELFF. DNA for the CDR3: TGTGCCAGCAGCGAGGGTAACACCGGGGAGCTGTTTTTT.

This clonotype was observed many times. The chain links TRBV25-1 to TRBJ2-2, with 7 bases matching TRBD1. The CDR3 spans 16 residues. Trimming took 3 bases from V and 0 from J; bases not matched to a gene: 4. The V gene's germline CDR1 is MGHDK and CDR2 SYGVNS. CDR3 protein: CASSDQGGSNTGELFF. CDR3 nucleotide sequence: TGTGCCAGCAGTGATCAAGGGGGCTCGAACACCGGGGAGCTGTTTTTT.

The V call is TRBV27, the J call TRBJ2-1; 9 nucleotides align to TRBD1. J was trimmed by 4 bases and V by 5 bases; bases with no gene match: 12. Germline values: CDR1 MNHEY, CDR2 SMNVEV (reference sequence). The CDR3 has 17 residues. The CDR3 protein is CASSPWTGAPLYNEQFF. The CDR3 DNA sequence: TGTGCCAGCAGTCCGTGGACAGGGGCCCCCCTTTACAATGAGCAGTTCTTC.

The rearrangement links TRBV27 to TRBJ1-5; 7 nucleotides align to TRBD1. Germline CDR1 and CDR2: MNHEY and SMNVEV (reference sequence). The CDR3 spans 14 residues. V shed 4 bases and J 4 bases; nucleotides not matched to a gene: 4. This CDR3 is CASSSGQDNQPQHF. The DNA of the CDR3 is TGTGCCAGCAGTTCTGGACAGGATAATCAGCCCCAGCATTTT.

This clonotype was observed a few times. This chain links TRBV3-1 with TRBJ2-7; D might be TRBD1 (5 bases). V lost 4 bases to trimming and J lost 2 bases, with 12 bases between them. Looked up from germline, CDR1 is LGHDT and CDR2 is YNNKEL (reference sequence). This CDR3 region has 14 residues. CDR3 sequence reads: CASSRTTVAYEQYF. Written as DNA, the CDR3 is TGTGCCAGCAGCCGAACGACAGTAGCCTACGAGCAGTACTTC.

This sequence joins TRBV7-9 and TRBJ1-5; D uncertain. The germline CDR1 and CDR2 sequences are SEHNR and FQNEAQ (reference sequence). The ends were cut back, 6 bases at V and 0 bases at J, with 18 bases in the middle. This CDR3 has 17 amino acids. CDR3 sequence reads: CASSTNDGLYSNQPQHF. The CDR3 DNA follows: TGTGCCAGCAGTACGAACGACGGACTTTATAGCAATCAGCCCCAGCATTTT.

The sample holds one count of this clonotype. One end of the junction varies from germline; a read error may be responsible. This CDR3 reads CAIREGSETFF. The CDR3 DNA is TGTGCCATCAGGGAGGGATCTGAAACTTTCTTT. This chain joins TRBV10-3 and TRBJ1-1; D not certain. The CDR3 is made up of 11 amino acids. Looked up from germline, CDR1 is ENHRY and CDR2 is SYGVKD.